These 30 T cell receptor beta chains were all obtained from the same sample, sequenced in a study of T cell repertoires in aging, cancer and after chemotherapy. TCR beta rearrangements were amplified from peripheral blood genomic DNA. A mixed TRB-A/B primer pool amplified rearranged TRB by multiplex touch-down PCR. MiXCR, run by TCRdb on the multiplex PCR reads, gives a single entry per CDR3 protein. This table holds several thousand distinct CDR3 sequences, roughly a third found once. The specimen was blood. The receptors were gathered from a human donor in good health.

In its sample, this clonotype was seen a few times. V and J are TRBV27 and TRBJ2-7, with unresolved D. Trimming took 2 bases from V and 4 from J, leaving 6 bases between them. Per germline, CDR1 MNHEY and CDR2 SMNVEV (reference sequence). This CDR3 has 12 amino acids. The DNA for the CDR3 is TGTGCCAGCAGTTTAGTGGCATACGAGCAGTACTTC. Translated: CASSLVAYEQYF.

This clonotype ranks as medium-sized (0.01 to 0.1%). The chain couples TRBV20-1 to TRBJ1-5; no reliable D call. There are 14 residues in the CDR3. Trimming took off 0 bases at V and 3 bases at J, with 9 bases between the two ends. Germline CDR1 is DFQATT and CDR2 is SNEGSKA (reference sequence). The CDR3 DNA reads TGCAGTGCTAGAGAGGGCAGCCACAATCAGCCCCAGCATTTT. Protein: CSAREGSHNQPQHF.

This chain connects TRBV4-3 to TRBJ2-3; TRBD2 aligns across 10 bases. Trimming cost V 4 bases and J 1 base; bases outside gene matches: 14. The CDR3 sequence is 19 residues long. Germline V lookup: CDR1 LGHNA, CDR2 YSLEER. CDR3 protein: CASSLGRASGSQRTDTQYF. As DNA, the CDR3 is TGCGCCAGCAGCCTTGGGAGGGCTAGCGGGAGTCAGCGCACAGATACGCAGTATTTT.

This clonotype was counted between two and nine times. The V call is TRBV7-9, the J call TRBJ1-1, with D uncertain. There are 11 residues in the CDR3. Germline V gives CDR1 SEHNR, CDR2 FQNEAQ (reference sequence). The V gene lost 7 bases and the J gene lost 5 bases, with 8 bases spanning the gap. The chain's CDR3 is CASTPATEAFF. In DNA form, the CDR3 reads TGTGCCAGCACCCCGGCGACTGAAGCTTTCTTT.

This clonotype was observed a handful of times. This chain uses TRBV20-1 with TRBJ2-7, with D possibly TRBD1 on 5 matching bases. Germline assignment: CDR1 DFQATT and CDR2 SNEGSKA (reference sequence). The length of the CDR3 is 16 residues. The V end was cut by 4 bases, the J end by 1 base, with 20 bases between. The CDR3 DNA reads as TGCAGTGCTACCCCAAGGGGTTTCCCGATATCCTACGAGCAGTACTTC. Protein: CSATPRGFPISYEQYF.

Concerning this clonotype: One junction end disagrees with the germline gene, perhaps due to a read error. The chain combines TRBV30 with TRBJ1-2, with D tentatively TRBD1 (6 bases). The length of the CDR3 is 12 residues. Looked up from germline, CDR1 is GTSNPN and CDR2 is SVGIG (reference sequence). DNA for the CDR3: TGTGCCTGGAGTCCTACAGGGACTCCTGAGTACTTC. Translating gives CAWSPTGTPEYF. The complete variable domain, with remaining parts taken from reference TRBV30 and TRBJ1-2, reads SQTIHQWPATLVQPVGSPLSLECTVEGTSNPNLYWYRQAAGRGLQLLFYSVGIGQISSEVPQNLSASRPQDRQFILSSKKLLLSDSGFYLCAWSPTGTPEYFGSGTRLTVV.

The CDR3 DNA sequence: TGTGCCAGCAGTCCGTGGACAGGGAGCCCCTACGAGCAGTACTTC. This gives the protein CASSPWTGSPYEQYF. The chain employs TRBV27 and TRBJ2-7; 8 bases are shared with TRBD1. Germline-derived CDR1 and CDR2 are MNHEY and SMNVEV (reference sequence). Losses at the gene ends were 5 bases for V and 2 bases for J; bases not matched to a gene: 8. CDR3 length equals 15 residues.

The V gene is TRBV7-2, the J gene TRBJ1-1; the D gene is possibly TRBD1 (5 bases). This CDR3 spans 13 amino acids. Between the trimmed V and J ends, which lost 5 bases and 3 bases, there was a span of 10 bases. The germline gives CDR1 SGHTA, CDR2 FQGNSA. CDR3 protein: CASSPGTDTEAFF. CDR3 nucleotides: TGTGCCAGCAGCCCAGGGACGGACACTGAAGCTTTCTTT.

This clonotype was observed a few times. This sequence joins TRBV12-3 or TRBV12-4 and TRBJ2-7, with 9 bases lining up with TRBD1. The length of the CDR3 is 13 residues. With V trimmed by 6 bases and J by 6 bases, 6 bases remained unmatched. CDR3 bases: TGTGCCAGCAGCTCGGGACAGGGCGGCGAGCAGTACTTC. Translated: CASSSGQGGEQYF.

In its sample, this clonotype was seen a few times. The chain is built from TRBV27 and TRBJ2-5; the D call may be TRBD1 or TRBD2 (5 bases each). The CDR3 totals 14 residues. Germline CDR1 reads MNHEY; CDR2 reads SMNVEV (reference sequence). Trimming left V 3 bases short and J 7 bases short, with 15 bases between. CDR3 loop: CASSLGRNMGTQYF. The CDR3 coding sequence is TGTGCCAGCAGTTTGGGACGGAATATGGGGACCCAGTACTTC.

The chain has TRBV7-9 and TRBJ2-2; TRBD2 aligns across 10 bases. This CDR3 region has 17 residues. Trimming took 4 bases from V and 0 from J; bases not matched to a gene: 5. In germline, CDR1 is SEHNR, CDR2 FQNEAQ (reference sequence). The CDR3 DNA reads TGTGCCAGCAGCTCCCGGACTAGCGGCTCGAACACCGGGGAGCTGTTTTTT. Its translation: CASSSRTSGSNTGELFF.

This clonotype was seen more than once but under ten times. V is TRBV6-2 or TRBV6-3 and J is TRBJ2-2; no clear D. Germline lookup yields CDR1 MNHEY and CDR2 SVGEGT. Trimming removed 1 base at V and 1 base at J, with 1 base between. This CDR3 contains 13 residues. The DNA of the CDR3 is TGTGCCAGCAGTTACTTGAACACCGGGGAGCTGTTTTTT. This encodes CASSYLNTGELFF.

V and J are TRBV20-1 and TRBJ1-6; tentative D call: TRBD1 (6 bases). Trimming shortened V by 4 bases and J by 8 bases, and 12 bases separated the two germline ends. Germline-derived CDR1 and CDR2 are DFQATT and SNEGSKA (reference sequence). CDR3 size: 13 residues. The CDR3 loop is CSATGTSHSPLHF. CDR3 bases: TGCAGTGCTACCGGGACAAGCCATTCACCCCTCCACTTT.

As concerns this clonotype: An end of the junction differs from the germline gene, which may be a read error. The chain combines TRBV5-5 with TRBJ2-6; D is ambiguous. The germline V gene encodes CDR1 SGHKS and CDR2 YYEKEE (reference sequence). CDR3 length: 18 residues. The CDR3 DNA is TGCACCAGCAGCTGGACGGCTGGGTTGCAGCCTGGGGCCAACGTCCTGACTTTC. Translation gives CTSSWTAGLQPGANVLTF.

The rearrangement joins TRBV4-1 to TRBJ2-5; no clear D. CDR1 and CDR2 (germline): MGHRA, YSYEKL. Trimming removed 5 bases at V and 7 bases at J, with 20 bases between. This CDR3 contains 15 residues. CDR3 DNA: TGCGCCAGCAGCTGGCGTGGCACAACGGTCGGGACCCAGTACTTC. Translated, it gives CASSWRGTTVGTQYF.

This clonotype is medium-sized in the sample. The J gene is TRBJ2-3, the V gene TRBV29-1, with 11 positions matching TRBD2. This CDR3 is 15 amino acids long. The V gene end was trimmed by 7 bases and the J gene end by 1 base; junction bases not matched to a gene: 7. Germline V gene data show CDR1 as SQVTM and CDR2 as ANQGSEA. CDR3 DNA: TGCAGCGCCGCAGGACTAGCGGGTGGCACAGATACGCAGTATTTT. Its translation: CSAAGLAGGTDTQYF.

V is TRBV6-1 and J is TRBJ1-1; D is unclear. Between the trimmed V and J ends, which lost 8 bases and 4 bases, there was a span of 11 bases. The V gene's germline CDR1 is MNHNS and CDR2 SASEGT. This CDR3 has 12 amino acids. CDR3 region: CASSPEGTEAFF. Here the CDR3 DNA reads TGTGCCAGCTCCCCCGAGGGCACTGAAGCTTTCTTT.

This sequence joins TRBV2 and TRBJ1-4; D may be TRBD1 (5 bases). The CDR3 loop spans 13 amino acids. The germline V gene has CDR1 SNHLY and CDR2 FYNNEI. V shed 6 bases and J shed 5 bases, with 10 bases lying between them. In nucleotides, the CDR3 is TGTGCCAGCAGAGGGACTGCCAATGAAAAACTGTTTTTT. Amino acid sequence: CASRGTANEKLFF. Combining the CDR3 with reference TRBV2 and TRBJ1-4 gives the whole variable domain EPEVTQTPSHQVTQMGQEVILRCVPISNHLYFYWYRQILGQKVEFLVSFYNNEISEKSEIFDDQFSVERPDGSNFTLKIRSTKLEDSAMYFCASRGTANEKLFFGSGTQLSVL.

This clonotype came up a few times. The genes are TRBV30 and TRBJ2-7, with 8 bases fitting TRBD1. The CDR3 runs to 15 residues. CDR1 GTSNPN and CDR2 SVGIG come from the germline V gene (reference sequence). Trimming at V came to 2 bases and at J to 2 bases, leaving 8 bases not matched to a gene. The CDR3 region has the DNA TGTGCCTGGAGTCCGATGGGGACAGGTCCCTACGAGCAGTACTTC. This encodes CAWSPMGTGPYEQYF.

By share, this clonotype ranks as medium-sized. This rearrangement joins TRBV6-5 to TRBJ2-7; 10 bases map to TRBD2. Germline-derived CDR1 and CDR2 are MNHEY and SVGAGI. The CDR3 spans 15 residues. The junction had 7 bases not matched to a gene; V was cut back by 6 bases and J by 2 bases. This chain's CDR3 is CASRLAGDRTYEQYF. CDR3 coding DNA: TGTGCCAGCAGGCTAGCGGGAGACCGAACCTACGAGCAGTACTTC.

This clonotype was observed a handful of times. The chain carries TRBV6-1 and TRBJ2-3, with 12 bases lining up with TRBD1. Germline V lookup: CDR1 MNHNS, CDR2 SASEGT. This CDR3 comprises 15 residues. The junction had 10 bases not matched to a gene; V was cut back by 9 bases and J by 6 bases. Here the CDR3 DNA reads TGTGCCAGTAGTTCGGGACAGGGGGCTTTGGATACGCAGTATTTT. Protein product: CASSSGQGALDTQYF.

The chain couples TRBV6-2 or TRBV6-3 to TRBJ1-5; D remains ambiguous. The CDR3 is made up of 16 amino acids. V was clipped by 6 bases and J by 4 bases, with 19 bases between them. Germline V gives CDR1 MNHEY, CDR2 SVGEGT. Written as DNA, the CDR3 is TGTGCCAGCAGCCGTAGATCCCCGGGTTTAAATCAGCCCCAGCATTTT. Translation: CASSRRSPGLNQPQHF.

The chain combines TRBV12-3 or TRBV12-4 with TRBJ1-4; TRBD1 matches at 9 bases. This CDR3 region has 15 residues. After removal of 5 bases from V and 7 bases from J, the junction contained 8 bases not matched to a gene. The CDR3 is CASSRGGTGSEKLFF. DNA of the CDR3: TGTGCCAGCAGTCGGGGCGGGACAGGGTCTGAAAAACTGTTTTTT.

This clonotype was picked up a small number of times. The chain combines TRBV13 with TRBJ1-2; 10 bases agree with TRBD1. The V gene's germline CDR1 is PRHDT and CDR2 FYEKMQ (reference sequence). The CDR3 extends over 15 amino acids. V trimming: 5 bases; J trimming: 4 bases; junction bases outside the gene matches: 7. The CDR3 DNA reads TGTGCCAGCAGCAAAAGGCGGACAGGGGGCTATGGCTACACCTTC. Translation: CASSKRRTGGYGYTF.

The chain links TRBV19 to TRBJ1-5; TRBD1 matches at 12 bases. Losses at the gene ends were 5 bases for V and 5 bases for J; bases not matched to a gene: 13. The CDR3 loop spans 18 amino acids. The germline V gene encodes CDR1 LNHDA and CDR2 SQIVND (reference sequence). The CDR3 is CASSSRDRGRIVHQPQHF. In DNA, the CDR3 is TGTGCCAGTAGTTCCCGGGACAGGGGGCGTATAGTTCATCAGCCCCAGCATTTT.

The rearrangement joins TRBV6-5 to TRBJ2-3; 10 positions agree with TRBD2. Germline assignment: CDR1 MNHEY and CDR2 SVGAGI. Trimming removed 2 bases from V and 3 bases from J; junction bases left unmatched: 8. CDR3 length: 17 amino acids. CDR3 region: CASSYGPLAGVTDTQYF. The CDR3 nucleotides are TGTGCCAGCAGTTACGGCCCGCTAGCGGGAGTGACAGATACGCAGTATTTT.

The chain links TRBV9 to TRBJ2-1, with D possibly called TRBD1 or TRBD2 (5 bases each). V was pared by 4 bases and J by 6 bases, with 17 bases between. The V gene's germline CDR1 is SGDLS and CDR2 YYNGEE. The CDR3 is 15 residues long. The CDR3 region is CASSPSGRAGNEQFF. As DNA, the CDR3 is TGTGCCAGCAGCCCCTCGGGCAGGGCGGGCAATGAGCAGTTCTTC. Filled out from reference TRBV9 and TRBJ2-1, the complete variable domain reads DSGVTQTPKHLITATGQRVTLRCSPRSGDLSVYWYQQSLDQGLQFLIQYYNGEERAKGNILERFSAQQFPDLHSELNLSSLELGDSALYFCASSPSGRAGNEQFFGPGTRLTVL.

This clonotype appeared a few times. The chain has TRBV7-2 and TRBJ2-7; either TRBD1 or TRBD2 may fit D (5 bases each). The V gene lost 5 bases and the J gene lost 0 bases, with 11 bases spanning the gap. Germline V gene sequence: CDR1 SGHTA, CDR2 FQGNSA. This CDR3 is built from 14 residues. CDR3 region: CASSPRGPSYEQYF. The CDR3 DNA reads as TGTGCCAGCAGCCCGAGGGGTCCCTCCTACGAGCAGTACTTC.

The chain joins TRBV20-1 to TRBJ2-1; tentatively, D is TRBD1 (6 bases). V lost 5 bases and J 5 bases, leaving 13 bases between the germline ends. This CDR3 is built from 13 residues. In germline, CDR1 is DFQATT, CDR2 SNEGSKA (reference sequence). CDR3 DNA sequence: TGCAGTGCTCCGACAGGTAGTAACAATGAGCAGTTCTTC. Residues: CSAPTGSNNEQFF.

The chain links TRBV19 to TRBJ2-2; D possibly matches TRBD1 or TRBD2 (5 bases each). CDR3 size: 15 residues. Germline-derived CDR1 and CDR2 are LNHDA and SQIVND (reference sequence). V was pared by 6 bases and J by 3 bases, with 14 bases between. CDR3 protein: CASRSLRGDTGELFF. The CDR3 DNA reads as TGTGCCAGTAGATCCTTAAGGGGAGACACCGGGGAGCTGTTTTTT.